A single sample is the source of the 18 T cell receptor beta chains below, sequenced in a study of blood T cell repertoires in COVID-19 (dated by TCRdb to 2018 to 2021). The method behind the library was the immunoSEQ multiplex PCR assay. TCRdb obtained this table from immuneACCESS and retained in-frame rearrangements with V and J assigned. These tables miss some clones; where compared with another copy, unresolved V genes account for less than half of the shortfall, and the remainder is unexplained. This sample has about 60,000 clones in its table, and around four fifths of those were observed once. Roughly 6.8% of the sample lies in the top ten. Sequencing was done on a sample of peripheral blood. The receptor set was obtained from a human donor in a cohort sampled during active COVID-19.

This chain links TRBV2 with TRBJ1-1; D not resolved. Trimming cost V 1 base and J 4 bases, with 10 bases left between them. This CDR3 is 14 amino acids long. Germline values: CDR1 SNHLY, CDR2 FYNNEI. The DNA for the CDR3 is TGTGCCAGCAGTGAAGAGGCGGGGATCACTGAAGCTTTCTTT. Protein sequence: CASSEEAGITEAFF.

The chain has TRBV7-9 and TRBJ1-1; 11 nucleotides agree with TRBD1. CDR1 and CDR2 from the germline V gene are SEHNR and FQNEAQ (reference sequence). CDR3 length: 14 residues. Trimming cost V 5 bases and J 5 bases; bases outside gene matches: 4. CDR3: CASSLGQGATEAFF. The CDR3 bases are TGTGCCAGCAGCCTAGGACAGGGGGCTACTGAAGCTTTCTTT. Drawing the rest from reference TRBV7-9 and TRBJ1-1, the complete variable domain is DTGVSQNPRHKITKRGQNVTFRCDPISEHNRLYWYRQTLGQGPEFLTYFQNEAQLEKSRLLSDRFSAERPKGSFSTLEIQRTEQGDSAMYLCASSLGQGATEAFFGQGTRLTVV.

V gene TRBV9 combines with J gene TRBJ2-3, with unresolved D. There are 17 residues in the CDR3. The V and J ends lost 0 bases and 2 bases respectively, with 16 bases between them. CDR1 SGDLS and CDR2 YYNGEE come from the germline V gene. CDR3 in DNA: TGTGCCAGCAGCGTAGGCTTGGGCCTCTCCCCCACAGATACGCAGTATTTT. This codes for CASSVGLGLSPTDTQYF.

This rearrangement joins TRBV30 to TRBJ2-2; tentatively, D is TRBD1 (6 bases). The CDR3 has 13 residues. The ends were cut back, 7 bases at V and 0 bases at J, with 9 bases in the middle. Germline-derived CDR1 and CDR2 are GTSNPN and SVGIG (reference sequence). Here the CDR3 reads CASTGSNTGELFF. The CDR3 nucleotides are TGTGCCTCTACAGGGTCGAACACCGGGGAGCTGTTTTTT.

V usage is TRBV2 and J usage is TRBJ2-3, with 7 bases identical to TRBD1. Trimming removed 2 bases from V and 0 bases from J; junction bases left unmatched: 2. CDR3 length: 15 residues. Germline values: CDR1 SNHLY, CDR2 FYNNEI. The CDR3 is CASSEQQGSTDTQYF. The CDR3 nucleotides are TGTGCCAGCAGTGAACAACAGGGGAGCACAGATACGCAGTATTTT. Combining the CDR3 with reference TRBV2 and TRBJ2-3 gives the whole variable domain EPEVTQTPSHQVTQMGQEVILRCVPISNHLYFYWYRQILGQKVEFLVSFYNNEISEKSEIFDDQFSVERPDGSNFTLKIRSTKLEDSAMYFCASSEQQGSTDTQYFGPGTRLTVL.

The chain is built from TRBV5-1 and TRBJ1-4, with 9 nucleotides matching TRBD1. This CDR3 is built from 15 residues. V trimming: 4 bases; J trimming: 7 bases; junction bases outside the gene matches: 8. CDR1 and CDR2 from the germline V gene are SGHRS and YFSETQ. In DNA, the CDR3 is TGCGCCAGCAGCCTTACAGGGGGCCGAGGTGAAAAACTGTTTTTT. Its translation is CASSLTGGRGEKLFF.

V is TRBV6-6 and J is TRBJ2-7, with TRBD1 matching over 10 bases. CDR1 and CDR2 (germline): MNHNY, SVGAGI (reference sequence). Losses at the gene ends were 5 bases for V and 1 base for J; bases not matched to a gene: 8. This CDR3 is 16 amino acids long. The CDR3 bases are TGTGCCAGCAGTCGGGCTGGGGGACAGGGGTCCTACGAGCAGTACTTC. Encoded protein: CASSRAGGQGSYEQYF.

The chain couples TRBV5-6 to TRBJ2-1, with no clear D. This CDR3 region has 16 residues. Trimming removed 0 bases at V and 2 bases at J, with 12 bases between. Germline V gene sequence: CDR1 SGHDT, CDR2 YYEEEE. The CDR3 spells CASSLAITLTYNEQFF. The DNA of the CDR3 is TGTGCCAGCAGCTTGGCTATTACCTTGACCTACAATGAGCAGTTCTTC.

The chain recombines TRBV7-6 with TRBJ2-3, with D maybe TRBD2 (6 bases). This CDR3 has 15 amino acids. The germline gives CDR1 SGHVS, CDR2 FNYEAQ. Between the trimmed V and J ends, which lost 5 bases and 2 bases, there was a span of 14 bases. The CDR3, as DNA: TGTGCCAGCAGCCTCGGGACTTCGCCCACAGATACGCAGTATTTT. This encodes CASSLGTSPTDTQYF.

The chain employs TRBV18 and TRBJ1-3; D unresolved. V lost 2 bases and J 1 base, leaving 15 bases between the germline ends. This CDR3 comprises 17 residues. Germline loops: CDR1 KGHSH, CDR2 LQKENI. The CDR3 DNA is TGTGCCAGCTCACCATGGATCCCGGGATCGTCTGGAAACACCATATATTTT. Translating gives CASSPWIPGSSGNTIYF.

The chain is built from TRBV7-9 and TRBJ1-6; possibly TRBD1 for D (6 bases). Germline-derived CDR1 and CDR2 are SEHNR and FQNEAQ (reference sequence). The CDR3 is 16 amino acids. Trimming left V 3 bases short and J 9 bases short, with 18 bases between. For the CDR3, the DNA is TGTGCCAGCAGCTTCGGGCGCGGGCAGGGGATTTCACCCCTCCACTTT. Protein sequence: CASSFGRGQGISPLHF.

The V call is TRBV9, the J call TRBJ2-1; the match to TRBD2 covers 7 bases. The CDR3 is made up of 15 amino acids. Germline V gene sequence: CDR1 SGDLS, CDR2 YYNGEE. The V segment lost 0 bases and the J segment 8 bases; nucleotides outside the gene matches: 8. CDR3 sequence (DNA): TGTGCCAGCAGCGTAGCTCTGGGGGGGGTCCATGAGCAGTTCTTC. Encoded protein: CASSVALGGVHEQFF.

The rearrangement joins TRBV10-1 to TRBJ2-1, with a tentative D call TRBD2 (6 bases). V was shortened by 8 bases and J by 9 bases, with 20 bases between the two germline ends. There are 14 residues in the CDR3. Germline V gives CDR1 WNHNN, CDR2 SYGVQD (reference sequence). The CDR3 reads CASGEGPGVGEQFF. The CDR3 bases are TGCGCCAGCGGGGAAGGGCCGGGAGTCGGTGAGCAGTTCTTC.

The chain employs TRBV3-1 (or the pseudogene TRBV3-2) and TRBJ2-2; 10 bases agree with TRBD2. Unmatched junction bases numbered 7, after V lost 2 bases and J lost 7 bases. The germline V gene encodes CDR1 LGHDT and CDR2 YNNKEL (reference sequence). The CDR3 length is 16 residues. The DNA for the CDR3 is TGTGCCAGCAGCCAACCTCCCGGACTAGCGGACGGGGAGCTGTTTTTT. Protein product: CASSQPPGLADGELFF.

The chain combines TRBV18 with TRBJ2-1; D is perhaps TRBD1 (6 bases). The CDR3 has 14 amino acids. Germline V gene lookup returns CDR1 KGHSH and CDR2 LQKENI. V was cut by 4 bases and J by 6 bases, with 13 bases left in between. This CDR3 is CASSRSGQSNEQFF. In nucleotides, the CDR3 is TGTGCCAGCTCACGGTCGGGACAAAGCAATGAGCAGTTCTTC.

V is TRBV4-2 and J is TRBJ2-2, with a weak D call TRBD2 (5 bases). Trimming cost V 0 bases and J 1 base, with 12 bases left between them. The CDR3 extends over 17 amino acids. The germline gives CDR1 LGHNA, CDR2 YNFKEQ. The CDR3 region is CASSQDMASRNTGELFF. CDR3 DNA: TGTGCCAGCAGCCAAGATATGGCTAGCCGGAACACCGGGGAGCTGTTTTTT.

This clone was counted once. CDR3 region: CASGGISSTDTQYF. The CDR3 DNA reads TGTGCCAGCGGCGGGATTTCTAGCACAGATACGCAGTATTTT. V usage is TRBV25-1 and J usage is TRBJ2-3; weak D call: TRBD2 (6 bases). The CDR3 is 14 amino acids. Trimming pared 8 bases from V and 0 bases from J, leaving 12 bases between. Germline-derived CDR1 and CDR2 are MGHDK and SYGVNS.

The V gene is TRBV6-5, the J gene TRBJ2-4; a possible D gene is TRBD1 (6 bases). Germline V gene sequence: CDR1 MNHEY, CDR2 SVGAGI. The V and J ends lost 0 bases and 8 bases respectively, with 17 bases between them. The CDR3 has 16 residues. The chain's CDR3 is CASSYSIIRGADIQYF. CDR3 DNA sequence: TGTGCCAGCAGTTACTCGATAATCAGGGGCGCGGACATTCAGTACTTC.